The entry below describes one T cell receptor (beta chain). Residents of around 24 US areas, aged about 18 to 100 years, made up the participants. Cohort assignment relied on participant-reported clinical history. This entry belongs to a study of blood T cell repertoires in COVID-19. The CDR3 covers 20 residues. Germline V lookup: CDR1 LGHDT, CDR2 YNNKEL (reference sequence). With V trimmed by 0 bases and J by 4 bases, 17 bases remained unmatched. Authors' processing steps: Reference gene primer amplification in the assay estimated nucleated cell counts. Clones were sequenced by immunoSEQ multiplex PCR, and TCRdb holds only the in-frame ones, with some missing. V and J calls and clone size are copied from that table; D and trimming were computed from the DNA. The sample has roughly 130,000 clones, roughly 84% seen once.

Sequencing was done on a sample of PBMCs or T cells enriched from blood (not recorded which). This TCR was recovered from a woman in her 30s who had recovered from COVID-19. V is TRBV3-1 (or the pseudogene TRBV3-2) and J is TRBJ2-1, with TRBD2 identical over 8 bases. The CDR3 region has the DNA TGTGCCAGCAGCCAAGATCGGGCTAGCGGGCCCATAACAATTTACAATGAGCAGTTCTTC. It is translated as CASSQDRASGPITIYNEQFF.